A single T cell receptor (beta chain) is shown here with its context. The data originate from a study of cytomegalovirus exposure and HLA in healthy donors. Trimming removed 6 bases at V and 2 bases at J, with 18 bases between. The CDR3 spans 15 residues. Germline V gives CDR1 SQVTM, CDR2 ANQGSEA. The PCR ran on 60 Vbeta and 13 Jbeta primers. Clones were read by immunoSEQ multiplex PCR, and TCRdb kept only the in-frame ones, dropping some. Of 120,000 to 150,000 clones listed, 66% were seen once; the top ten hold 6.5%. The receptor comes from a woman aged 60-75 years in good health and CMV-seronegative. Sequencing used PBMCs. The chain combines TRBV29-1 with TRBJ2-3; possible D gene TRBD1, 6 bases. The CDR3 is CSVRGTRQSTDTQYF. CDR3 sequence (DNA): TGCAGCGTGAGAGGGACAAGACAATCCACAGATACGCAGTATTTT.